This entry is about one TCR beta chain. Its antigen remains unknown. Individuals with ophthalmopathy presented a Clinical Activity Score of at least 3, a NOSPECS grade of at least 4 and a duration under 3 months. Clinical symptoms, serum thyroxine, TRAb, thyroid ultrasound and orbital computed tomography established diagnosis. The authors took PBMCs from 8.5 to 10 ml fresh peripheral blood. RNA transcripts gave rise to amplified TCR beta CDR3 regions. The HTBI set primed first-round TCR CDR3 RT-PCR. TCRdb passed the multiplex PCR reads through MiXCR, listing each CDR3 protein once. The repertoire holds some 340,000 distinct CDR3 sequences, with around 13% as singletons. The CDR3 runs to 15 residues. V was shortened by 2 bases and J by 2 bases, with 10 bases between the two germline ends. The germline CDR1 and CDR2 sequences are MGHRA and YSYEKL. This entry comes from a study of T cells in Graves' hyperthyroidism and ophthalmopathy.

The study, taken as a whole, reports: Expanded thyroid clonotypes (above 0.001) were mostly also found in blood.

This receptor was identified in a woman aged 40 to 50 with Graves' ophthalmopathy. The chain carries TRBV4-1 and TRBJ2-1; D uncertain. The specimen sequenced was blood. The CDR3 region is CASSQSQLTYNEQFF. In DNA form, the CDR3 reads TGCGCCAGCAGCCAATCCCAACTTACCTACAATGAGCAGTTCTTC.